Below, 26 T cell receptor beta chains from the same sample are listed, as sequenced in a study of vaccination effects on CD4 cells after COVID-19. No antigen is known for these receptors. Sequencing was preceded by expansion of antigen-specific CD4+ T cells with viral peptide pools in the ViraFEST assay. Subsequent to approximately 11 days of culture, CD4+ T cells were isolated. The person had a PCR-confirmed SARS-CoV-2 infection during March to December 2020. Assay used: immunoSEQ multiplex PCR; TCRdb lists only in-frame clones, some missing. The table includes roughly 27,000 clones, approximately 80% detected once. The source was CD4+ T cells from PBMCs cultured with HCoV-NL63 spike peptides, collected before COVID-19 vaccination. These receptors originate from a human donor who had a prior SARS-CoV-2 infection.

This chain connects TRBV3-1 (or the pseudogene TRBV3-2) to TRBJ2-7; D is undetermined. Germline CDR1 reads LGHDT; CDR2 reads YNNKEL (reference sequence). V was pared by 3 bases and J by 0 bases, with 3 bases between. This CDR3 comprises 12 residues. Here the CDR3 DNA reads TGTGCCAGCAGCCATCTCTCCTACGAGCAGTACTTC. It yields the protein CASSHLSYEQYF.

V is TRBV4-1 and J is TRBJ2-5; 10 positions agree with TRBD2. After removal of 1 base from V and 9 bases from J, the junction contained 14 bases not matched to a gene. This CDR3 has 17 amino acids. Germline CDR1 and CDR2: MGHRA and YSYEKL. The CDR3 region is CASSQGIPRTSGMPQYF. In DNA form, the CDR3 reads TGCGCCAGCAGCCAAGGCATTCCTAGGACTAGCGGTATGCCCCAGTACTTC.

The genes are TRBV6-1 and TRBJ2-7; D tentatively reads TRBD1 or TRBD2 (7 bases each). V lost 3 bases to trimming and J lost 7 bases, with 25 bases between them. Germline values: CDR1 MNHNS, CDR2 SASEGT. The CDR3 is 17 amino acids. The CDR3 region has the DNA TGTGCCAGCAGTGATCCCCGAGTTGCCGGCAGGGGGGGGGAGCAGTACTTC. Translation gives CASSDPRVAGRGGEQYF.

V usage is TRBV5-4 and J usage is TRBJ2-7, with D perhaps assigned TRBD1 or TRBD2 (5 bases each). This CDR3 has 14 residues. V was clipped by 2 bases and J by 5 bases, with 14 bases between them. Germline V gene lookup returns CDR1 SGHNT and CDR2 YYREEE (reference sequence). CDR3 nucleotides: TGTGCCAGCAGCTTAACCGGGGCCGTAAACGAGCAGTACTTC. Residues: CASSLTGAVNEQYF.

V is TRBV2 and J is TRBJ1-6; D uncertain. Germline CDR1 and CDR2: SNHLY and FYNNEI. The CDR3 length is 15 residues. V was pared by 6 bases and J by 10 bases, with 19 bases between. The CDR3 region is CASRPAPPRKSPLHF. CDR3 in DNA: TGTGCCAGCAGACCCGCGCCGCCGAGAAAATCACCCCTCCACTTT.

In this sample, this clone turned up a few times. This sequence joins TRBV7-2 and TRBJ2-1; weak D call: TRBD2 (6 bases). CDR1 SGHTA and CDR2 FQGNSA come from the germline V gene. V was clipped by 2 bases and J by 4 bases, with 12 bases between them. The CDR3 covers 15 residues. CDR3 in DNA: TGTGCCAGCAGCTTAAGTAGCGGTTATTACAATGAGCAGTTCTTC. Protein: CASSLSSGYYNEQFF.

This clone was recorded a few times. This CDR3 reads CASSEMTAGIGELFF. The CDR3 DNA sequence: TGTGCCAGCAGTGAAATGACAGCAGGTATCGGGGAGCTGTTTTTT. This rearrangement joins TRBV9 to TRBJ2-2, with D perhaps matching TRBD1 (5 bases). Trimming shortened V by 5 bases and J by 7 bases, and 18 bases separated the two germline ends. The CDR3 covers 15 residues. Germline loops: CDR1 SGDLS, CDR2 YYNGEE.

The gene calls are TRBV19 and TRBJ1-5; 7 nucleotides align to TRBD1. Germline V CDR1 and CDR2: LNHDA, SQIVND (reference sequence). V was clipped by 3 bases and J by 4 bases; unmatched bases: 9. The CDR3 loop spans 16 amino acids. The CDR3 coding sequence is TGTGCCAGTAGTATTGGTTGGGGGGACAGAAATCAGCCCCAGCATTTT. Translation gives CASSIGWGDRNQPQHF.

This clone was seen a few times. V and J are TRBV19 and TRBJ1-5, with TRBD1 matching 7 bases. From germline, CDR1 is LNHDA and CDR2 SQIVND (reference sequence). This CDR3 region has 14 residues. J was trimmed by 6 bases and V by 5 bases; bases with no gene match: 7. This CDR3 is CASSRQGGGQPQHF. The CDR3 DNA is TGTGCCAGTAGTCGACAGGGAGGCGGTCAGCCCCAGCATTTT.

The gene calls are TRBV7-8 and TRBJ1-6; TRBD1 aligns across 7 bases. Germline V lookup: CDR1 SGHVS, CDR2 FQNEAQ. The CDR3 length is 18 residues. Germline trimming cut 3 bases from V and 8 bases from J; bases unmatched to any gene: 16. The CDR3 coding sequence is TGTGCCAGCAGCTTCAGCGGGACAGCAATTAGGTGGGATTCACCCCTCCACTTT. It yields the protein CASSFSGTAIRWDSPLHF.

This chain joins TRBV3-1 (or the pseudogene TRBV3-2) and TRBJ1-4, with 9 positions matching TRBD1. The CDR3 covers 15 residues. The V gene end was trimmed by 2 bases and the J gene end by 7 bases; junction bases not matched to a gene: 5. Germline CDR1 is LGHDT and CDR2 is YNNKEL (reference sequence). CDR3 protein: CASSQRYRGLEKLFF. CDR3 in DNA: TGTGCCAGCAGCCAAAGATACAGGGGGCTTGAAAAACTGTTTTTT.

The V gene is TRBV18, the J gene TRBJ2-7, with TRBD2 matching over 11 bases. The CDR3 is 15 residues long. Germline assignment: CDR1 KGHSH and CDR2 LQKENI. V shed 0 bases, J shed 13 bases, and the junction held 11 bases outside the gene matches. CDR3 in DNA: TGTGCCAGCTCACCACCGCTAGCGGGAGGTTTTGGCGTATACTTC. Its translation: CASSPPLAGGFGVYF.

The chain uses TRBV5-1 and TRBJ1-1; tentative D call: TRBD1 (6 bases). The CDR3 extends over 16 amino acids. CDR1 and CDR2 from the germline V gene are SGHRS and YFSETQ. V shed 0 bases and J shed 2 bases, with 14 bases lying between them. DNA for the CDR3: TGCGCCAGCAGCTTGGGGGGGGGCAGGATAAACACTGAAGCTTTCTTT. Its protein product is CASSLGGGRINTEAFF.

This chain links TRBV18 with TRBJ1-1; 9 bases line up with TRBD1. CDR1 KGHSH and CDR2 LQKENI come from the germline V gene. V shed 5 bases, J shed 4 bases, and the junction held 5 bases outside the gene matches. The CDR3 extends over 14 amino acids. The CDR3 DNA is TGTGCCAGCTCATCGACAGGGGGAGGCACTGAAGCTTTCTTT. Translated, it gives CASSSTGGGTEAFF. Looking up the rest from reference TRBV18 and TRBJ1-1 gives the full variable domain: NAGVMQNPRHLVRRRGQEARLRCSPMKGHSHVYWYRQLPEEGLKFMVYLQKENIIDESGMPKERFSAEFPKEGPSILRIQQVVRGDSAAYFCASSSTGGGTEAFFGQGTRLTVV.

The chain is built from TRBV6-4 and TRBJ2-1; 9 bases are a match to TRBD2. The CDR3 runs to 14 residues. Germline-derived CDR1 and CDR2 are MRHNA and SNTAGT. J lost 8 bases, V lost 0 bases, and 2 bases had no gene match. In nucleotides, the CDR3 is TGTGCCAGCAGTGACTCTAGCGGGAGATATGAGCAGTTCTTC. Its protein product is CASSDSSGRYEQFF.

This clone was counted between two and nine times. This sequence joins TRBV27 and TRBJ2-2, with TRBD2 as a possible D gene (6 bases). Trimming pared 6 bases from V and 4 bases from J, leaving 18 bases between. Germline assignment: CDR1 MNHEY and CDR2 SMNVEV (reference sequence). The CDR3 totals 16 residues. CDR3 sequence (DNA): TGTGCCAGCAGCCGAGCCCGGGGGACGGGCACCGGGGAGCTGTTTTTT. Protein product: CASSRARGTGTGELFF.

The gene calls are TRBV7-8 and TRBJ1-6; no clear D. There are 15 residues in the CDR3. In germline, CDR1 is SGHVS, CDR2 FQNEAQ. With 5 bases removed from V and 8 bases from J, the gap between germline ends came to 16 bases. The CDR3 coding sequence is TGTGCCAGCAGCGCGGGTCATTATGCGGATTCACCCCTCCACTTT. Its translation is CASSAGHYADSPLHF.

The CDR3 sequence is CASSQVAGAPSGANVLTF. In DNA, the CDR3 is TGTGCCAGCAGCCAAGTAGCGGGGGCCCCCTCTGGGGCCAACGTCCTGACTTTC. This chain joins TRBV3-1 (or the pseudogene TRBV3-2) and TRBJ2-6; 9 bases are shared with TRBD2. This CDR3 has 18 residues. The germline CDR1 and CDR2 sequences are LGHDT and YNNKEL (reference sequence). The junction had 4 bases not matched to a gene; V was cut back by 1 base and J by 0 bases.

The chain recombines TRBV2 with TRBJ2-5; 10 bases are a match to TRBD1. The CDR3 runs 14 residues. V lost 6 bases, J lost 7 bases, and 8 bases stayed unmatched. Germline CDR1 and CDR2: SNHLY and FYNNEI. CDR3 bases: TGTGCCAGCAGCCCCGGGACAGGGGAGCGGACCCAGTACTTC. This gives the protein CASSPGTGERTQYF.

The chain is built from TRBV2 and TRBJ2-2, with D maybe TRBD2 (6 bases). The V gene lost 4 bases and the J gene lost 1 base, with 10 bases spanning the gap. CDR1 SNHLY and CDR2 FYNNEI come from the germline V gene. This CDR3 is built from 15 residues. As DNA, the CDR3 is TGTGCCAGCAGTGTCGGACTAAGGAACACCGGGGAGCTGTTTTTT. Its protein product is CASSVGLRNTGELFF.

Here the CDR3 reads CASKRVILSKNTGELFF. The CDR3 DNA reads TGTGCCAGCAAGCGGGTCATACTCTCTAAGAACACCGGGGAGCTGTTTTTT. The chain joins TRBV7-9 to TRBJ2-2, with D perhaps matching TRBD2 (6 bases). Trimming removed 7 bases at V and 1 base at J, with 19 bases between. This CDR3 region has 17 residues. CDR1 is SEHNR, CDR2 FQNEAQ, per germline (reference sequence). Looking up the rest from reference TRBV7-9 and TRBJ2-2 gives the full variable domain: DTGVSQNPRHKITKRGQNVTFRCDPISEHNRLYWYRQTLGQGPEFLTYFQNEAQLEKSRLLSDRFSAERPKGSFSTLEIQRTEQGDSAMYLCASKRVILSKNTGELFFGEGSRLTVL.

This chain links TRBV11-2 with TRBJ2-5; D possibly uses TRBD1 or TRBD2 (5 bases each). Trimming removed 0 bases from V and 9 bases from J, with 14 bases in between. CDR1 SGHAT and CDR2 FQNNGV come from the germline V gene. The CDR3 has 14 amino acids. CDR3 sequence (DNA): TGTGCCAGCAGCTTAGACCGGGACCGTGGTGCCCAGTACTTC. This sequence encodes CASSLDRDRGAQYF.

In its sample, this clone was seen a few times. The chain combines TRBV2 with TRBJ1-2; tentatively, D is TRBD1 (5 bases). The V and J ends lost 7 bases and 4 bases respectively, with 16 bases between them. Looked up from germline, CDR1 is SNHLY and CDR2 is FYNNEI. The CDR3 runs 14 residues. The CDR3 coding sequence is TGTGCCAGCACCCCGGCACAGGCGCCCTATGGCTACACCTTC. Translated: CASTPAQAPYGYTF.

The CDR3 DNA reads as TGTGCCAGCAGCTTGCTCCCAGGGGCCTCCTACGAGCAGTACTTC. Translation: CASSLLPGASYEQYF. The V call is TRBV11-2, the J call TRBJ2-7, with D tentatively TRBD1 (6 bases). V shed 3 bases and J shed 0 bases, with 12 bases lying between them. CDR1 is SGHAT and CDR2 is FQNNGV in the germline V gene. The CDR3 sequence is 15 residues long.

The chain uses TRBV10-3 and TRBJ2-6, with D possibly being TRBD1 (6 bases). Germline CDR1 ENHRY, CDR2 SYGVKD. This CDR3 is built from 19 residues. V lost 6 bases, J lost 0 bases, and 21 bases lay in between. CDR3 in amino acids: CAIRRFGDTADSGANVLTF. The CDR3 DNA reads TGTGCCATCAGGAGGTTCGGGGACACGGCCGACTCTGGGGCCAACGTCCTGACTTTC.

This chain joins TRBV28 and TRBJ2-2, with D possibly TRBD2 on 5 matching bases. In germline, CDR1 is MDHEN, CDR2 SYDVKM. This CDR3 is 15 amino acids long. The V end lost 6 bases, the J end lost 4 bases, and 15 bases lay between the germline ends. The DNA of the CDR3 is TGTGCCAGCAGCATTCCCCGAGGGCCCACCGGGGAGCTGTTTTTT. It translates to CASSIPRGPTGELFF.